This T cell receptor (beta chain) was documented in a study of cytomegalovirus exposure and HLA in healthy donors. General study results and limits: Sequencing likely caused a cluster of highly shared sequence variants. The authors later found most CMV-associated TCR beta chains appeared HLA-restricted. The dataset shows that most TCR sequences were rare, while some public TCRs occurred in many donors.

This clone has more than one count but fewer than ten. As yet, its antigen is unknown. 60 Vbeta and 13 Jbeta primers were used in PCR. Generated by immunoSEQ multiplex PCR, the TCRdb table keeps only in-frame clones and is missing some. The repertoire holds about 170,000 clones, 70% to 85% seen once, with around 1.5% in the top ten. The germline CDR1 and CDR2 sequences are SGHNT and YYREEE (reference sequence). Trimming took 4 bases from V and 0 from J; bases not matched to a gene: 3. There are 15 residues in the CDR3. This chain joins TRBV5-4 and TRBJ1-4; 7 bases map to TRBD1. Sequenced: PBMCs. The sequence was obtained from a young woman in good health and CMV-seropositive. This CDR3 is CASSRGQTTNEKLFF. The CDR3 DNA reads as TGTGCCAGCAGCAGGGGACAGACAACTAATGAAAAACTGTTTTTT.